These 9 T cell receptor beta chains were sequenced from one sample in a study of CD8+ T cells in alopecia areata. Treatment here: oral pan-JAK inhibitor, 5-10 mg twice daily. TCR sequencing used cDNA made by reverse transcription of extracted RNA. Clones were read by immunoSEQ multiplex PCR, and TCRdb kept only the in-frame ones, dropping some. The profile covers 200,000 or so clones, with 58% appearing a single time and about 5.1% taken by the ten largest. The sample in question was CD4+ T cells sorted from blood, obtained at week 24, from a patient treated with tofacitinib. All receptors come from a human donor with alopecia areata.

CDR3 DNA sequence: TGTGCCAGCACCGCACCCGGGACAAGCAATCAGTATTTT. Protein: CASTAPGTSNQYF. The chain links TRBV6-5 to TRBJ2-3; D possibly corresponds to TRBD1 (6 bases). Trimming cost V 7 bases and J 12 bases, with 20 bases left between them. The CDR3 consists of 13 residues. Germline CDR1 reads MNHEY; CDR2 reads SVGAGI.

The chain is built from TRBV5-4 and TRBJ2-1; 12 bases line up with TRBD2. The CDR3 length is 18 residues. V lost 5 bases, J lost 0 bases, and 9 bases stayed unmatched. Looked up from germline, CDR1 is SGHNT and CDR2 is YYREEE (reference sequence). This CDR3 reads CASSSGTSGFSSYNEQFF. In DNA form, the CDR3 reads TGTGCCAGCAGTTCCGGGACTAGCGGGTTCAGCTCCTACAATGAGCAGTTCTTC.

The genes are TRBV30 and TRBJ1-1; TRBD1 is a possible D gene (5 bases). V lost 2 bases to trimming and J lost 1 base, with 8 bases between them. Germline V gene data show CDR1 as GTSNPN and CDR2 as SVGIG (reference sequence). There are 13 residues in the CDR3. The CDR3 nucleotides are TGTGCCTGGAGTTCGGGGGGGAACACTGAAGCTTTCTTT. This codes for CAWSSGGNTEAFF.

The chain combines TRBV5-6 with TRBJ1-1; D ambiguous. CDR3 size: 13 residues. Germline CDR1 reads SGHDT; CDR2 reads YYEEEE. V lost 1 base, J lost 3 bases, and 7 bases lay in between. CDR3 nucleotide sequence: TGTGCCAGCAGCTTGACGGTCTACACTGAAGCTTTCTTT. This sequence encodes CASSLTVYTEAFF.

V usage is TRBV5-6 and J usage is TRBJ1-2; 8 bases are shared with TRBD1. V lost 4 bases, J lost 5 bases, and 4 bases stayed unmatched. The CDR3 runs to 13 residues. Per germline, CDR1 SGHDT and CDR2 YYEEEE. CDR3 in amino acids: CASSVDRGYGYTF. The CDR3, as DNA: TGTGCCAGCAGCGTCGACAGGGGTTATGGCTACACCTTC. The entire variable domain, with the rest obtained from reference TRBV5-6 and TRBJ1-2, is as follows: DAGVTQSPTHLIKTRGQQVTLRCSPKSGHDTVSWYQQALGQGPQFIFQYYEEEERQRGNFPDRFSGHQFPNYSSELNVNALLLGDSALYLCASSVDRGYGYTFGSGTRLTVV.

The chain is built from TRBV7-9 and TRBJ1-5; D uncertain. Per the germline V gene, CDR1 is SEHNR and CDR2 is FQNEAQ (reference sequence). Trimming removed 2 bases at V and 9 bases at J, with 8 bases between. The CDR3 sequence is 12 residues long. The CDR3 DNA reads TGTGCCAGCAGCTTACATGGCGGGCCCCAGCATTTT. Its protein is CASSLHGGPQHF.

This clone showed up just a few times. In DNA form, the CDR3 reads TGTGCCAGCAGCCAAGATAGACTAGTAAACAATGAGCAGTTCTTC. Its translation: CASSQDRLVNNEQFF. The rearrangement links TRBV4-2 to TRBJ2-1; possible D gene TRBD2, 6 bases. Looked up from germline, CDR1 is LGHNA and CDR2 is YNFKEQ. The CDR3 loop spans 15 amino acids. Trimming cost V 0 bases and J 5 bases, with 11 bases left between them.

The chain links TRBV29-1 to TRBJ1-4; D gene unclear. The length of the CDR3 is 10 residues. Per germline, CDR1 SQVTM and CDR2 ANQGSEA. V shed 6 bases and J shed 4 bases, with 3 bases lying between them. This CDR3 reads CSVRNEKLFF. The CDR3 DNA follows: TGCAGCGTCCGTAATGAAAAACTGTTTTTT.

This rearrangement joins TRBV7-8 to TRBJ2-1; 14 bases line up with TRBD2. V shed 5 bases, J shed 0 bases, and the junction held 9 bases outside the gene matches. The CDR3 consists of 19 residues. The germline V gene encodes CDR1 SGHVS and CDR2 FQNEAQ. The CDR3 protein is CASSLGTSGSLSSYNEQFF. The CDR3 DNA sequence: TGTGCCAGCAGCCTGGGGACTAGCGGGAGCCTTAGCTCCTACAATGAGCAGTTCTTC.